This T cell receptor beta chain was captured by sequencing in a study of blood T cell repertoires in COVID-19. Original handling: The authors estimated nucleated cell counts from reference gene primer amplification. Produced via immunoSEQ multiplex PCR; TCRdb's table is partial and in-frame only. The V and J calls and the clone size are those of that table, but D and trimming were determined from the DNA. Among about 160,000 clones listed, roughly nine tenths were seen once. This TCR came from a man between 60 and 70 years old with active or convalescent COVID-19. Sequencing was carried out using peripheral blood.

CDR3 protein: CASSVRGGAPGELFF. The CDR3 bases are TGTGCCAGCAGTGTCAGGGGCGGAGCACCCGGGGAGCTGTTTTTT. The chain recombines TRBV6-2 or TRBV6-3 with TRBJ2-2; weak D call: TRBD1 (6 bases). V lost 5 bases, J lost 6 bases, and 16 bases lay in between. Per the germline V gene, CDR1 is MNHEY and CDR2 is SVGEGT. This CDR3 spans 15 amino acids.